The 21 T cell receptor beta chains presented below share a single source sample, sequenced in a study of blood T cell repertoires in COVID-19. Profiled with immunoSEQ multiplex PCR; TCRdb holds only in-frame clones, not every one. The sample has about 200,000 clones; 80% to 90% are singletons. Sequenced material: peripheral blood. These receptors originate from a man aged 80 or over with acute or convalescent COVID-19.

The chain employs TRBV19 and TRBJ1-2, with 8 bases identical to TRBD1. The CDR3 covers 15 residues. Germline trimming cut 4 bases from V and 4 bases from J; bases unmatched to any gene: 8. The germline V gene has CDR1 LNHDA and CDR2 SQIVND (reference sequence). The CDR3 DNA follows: TGTGCCAGTAGTACAACGGACAGGGCTCTCTATGGCTACACCTTC. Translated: CASSTTDRALYGYTF.

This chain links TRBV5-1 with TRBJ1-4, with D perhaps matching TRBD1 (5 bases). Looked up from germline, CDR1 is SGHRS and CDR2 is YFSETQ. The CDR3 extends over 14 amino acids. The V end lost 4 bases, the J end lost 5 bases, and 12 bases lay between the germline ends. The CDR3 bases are TGCGCCAGCAGCCGAGCGGGGGAGAATGAAAAACTGTTTTTT. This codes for CASSRAGENEKLFF.

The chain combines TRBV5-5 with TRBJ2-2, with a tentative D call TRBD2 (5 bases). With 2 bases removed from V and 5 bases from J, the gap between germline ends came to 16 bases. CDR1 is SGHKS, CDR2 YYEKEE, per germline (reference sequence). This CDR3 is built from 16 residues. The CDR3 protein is CASSFQARGYTGELFF. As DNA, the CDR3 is TGTGCCAGCAGCTTCCAGGCGCGCGGGTATACCGGGGAGCTGTTTTTT.

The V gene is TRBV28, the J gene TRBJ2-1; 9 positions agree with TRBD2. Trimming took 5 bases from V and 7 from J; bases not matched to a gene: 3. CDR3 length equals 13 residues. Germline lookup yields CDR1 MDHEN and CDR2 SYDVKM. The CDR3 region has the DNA TGTGCCAGCAGTGTCGGACTAGCGAATGAGCAGTTCTTC. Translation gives CASSVGLANEQFF.

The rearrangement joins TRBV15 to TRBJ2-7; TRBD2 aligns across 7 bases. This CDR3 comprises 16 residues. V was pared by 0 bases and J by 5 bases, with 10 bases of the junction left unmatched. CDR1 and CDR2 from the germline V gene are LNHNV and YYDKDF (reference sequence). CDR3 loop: CATSRDSAGAFNEQYF. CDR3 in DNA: TGTGCCACCAGCAGAGATTCGGCGGGAGCATTCAACGAGCAGTACTTC.

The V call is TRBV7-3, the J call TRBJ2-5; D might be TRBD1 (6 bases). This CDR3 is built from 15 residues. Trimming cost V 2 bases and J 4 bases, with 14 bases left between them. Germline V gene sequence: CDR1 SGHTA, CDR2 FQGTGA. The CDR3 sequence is CASSLGTQGGETQYF. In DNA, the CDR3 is TGTGCCAGCAGCTTAGGGACACAAGGGGGAGAGACCCAGTACTTC. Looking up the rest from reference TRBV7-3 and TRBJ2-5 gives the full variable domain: GAGVSQTPSNKVTEKGKYVELRCDPISGHTALYWYRQSLGQGPEFLIYFQGTGAADDSGLPNDRFFAVRPEGSVSTLKIQRTERGDSAVYLCASSLGTQGGETQYFGPGTRLLVL.

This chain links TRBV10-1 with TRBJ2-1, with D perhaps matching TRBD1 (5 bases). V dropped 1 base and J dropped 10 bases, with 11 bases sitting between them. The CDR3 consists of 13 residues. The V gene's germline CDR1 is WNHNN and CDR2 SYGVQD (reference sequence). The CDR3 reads CASSEYWGREQFF. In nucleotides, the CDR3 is TGCGCCAGCAGTGAGTACTGGGGCAGAGAGCAGTTCTTC.

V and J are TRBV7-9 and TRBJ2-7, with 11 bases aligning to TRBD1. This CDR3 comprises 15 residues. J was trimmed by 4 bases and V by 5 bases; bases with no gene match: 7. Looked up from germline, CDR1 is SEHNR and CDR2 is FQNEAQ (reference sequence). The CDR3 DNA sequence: TGTGCCAGCAGCGACCGGGACAGGGGGTATTACGAGCAGTACGTC. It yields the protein CASSDRDRGYYEQYV.

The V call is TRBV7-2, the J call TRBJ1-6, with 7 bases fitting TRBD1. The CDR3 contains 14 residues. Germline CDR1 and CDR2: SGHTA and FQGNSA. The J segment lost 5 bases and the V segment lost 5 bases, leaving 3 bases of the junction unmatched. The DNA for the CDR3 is TGTGCCAGCAGCCTCGACAGGGATAATTCACCCCTCCACTTT. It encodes CASSLDRDNSPLHF.

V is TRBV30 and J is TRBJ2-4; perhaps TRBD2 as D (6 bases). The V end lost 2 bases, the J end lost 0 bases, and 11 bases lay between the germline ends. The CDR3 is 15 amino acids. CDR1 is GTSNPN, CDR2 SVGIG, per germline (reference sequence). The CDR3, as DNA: TGTGCCTGGAGTCTTAAGGGACTAGCCAAAAACATTCAGTACTTC. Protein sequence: CAWSLKGLAKNIQYF.

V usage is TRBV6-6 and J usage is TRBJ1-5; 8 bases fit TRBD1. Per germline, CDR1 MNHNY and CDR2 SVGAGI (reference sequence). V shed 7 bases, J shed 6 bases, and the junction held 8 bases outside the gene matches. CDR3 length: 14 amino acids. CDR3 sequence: CASTEQGGSQPQHF. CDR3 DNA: TGTGCCAGCACCGAACAGGGGGGAAGTCAGCCCCAGCATTTT.

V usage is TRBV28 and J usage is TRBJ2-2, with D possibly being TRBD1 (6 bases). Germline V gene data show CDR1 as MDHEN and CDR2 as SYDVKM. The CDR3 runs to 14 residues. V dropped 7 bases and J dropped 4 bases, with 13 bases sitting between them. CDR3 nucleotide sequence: TGTGCCAGCATCGGAAGACAGGCCACCGGGGAGCTGTTTTTT. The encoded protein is CASIGRQATGELFF.

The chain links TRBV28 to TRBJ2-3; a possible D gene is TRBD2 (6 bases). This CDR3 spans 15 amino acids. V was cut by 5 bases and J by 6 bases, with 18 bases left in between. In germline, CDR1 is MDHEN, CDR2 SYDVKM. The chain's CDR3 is CASSPLTGAGDTQYF. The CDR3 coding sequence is TGTGCCAGCAGTCCGCTGACGGGAGCTGGGGATACGCAGTATTTT.

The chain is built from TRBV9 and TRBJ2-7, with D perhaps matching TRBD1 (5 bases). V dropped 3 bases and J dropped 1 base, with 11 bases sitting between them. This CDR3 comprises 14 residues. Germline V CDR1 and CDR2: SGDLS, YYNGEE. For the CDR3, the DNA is TGTGCCAGCAGCGAGACAGATCCGTCCTACGAGCAGTACTTC. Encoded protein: CASSETDPSYEQYF.

The CDR3: CASSERLAGAYNEQFF. CDR3 bases: TGCGCCAGCAGTGAAAGACTAGCGGGAGCCTACAATGAGCAGTTCTTC. The chain combines TRBV10-1 with TRBJ2-1; the match to TRBD2 covers 12 bases. The junction had 2 bases not matched to a gene; V was cut back by 3 bases and J by 2 bases. The germline V gene has CDR1 WNHNN and CDR2 SYGVQD (reference sequence). This CDR3 has 16 residues.

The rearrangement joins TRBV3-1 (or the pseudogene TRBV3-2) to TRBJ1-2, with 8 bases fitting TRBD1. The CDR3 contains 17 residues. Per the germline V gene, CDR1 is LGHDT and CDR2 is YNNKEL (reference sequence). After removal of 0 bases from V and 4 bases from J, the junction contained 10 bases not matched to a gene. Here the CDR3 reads CASSQDFGTGAFYGYTF. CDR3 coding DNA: TGTGCCAGCAGCCAAGATTTTGGGACAGGTGCTTTCTATGGCTACACCTTC.

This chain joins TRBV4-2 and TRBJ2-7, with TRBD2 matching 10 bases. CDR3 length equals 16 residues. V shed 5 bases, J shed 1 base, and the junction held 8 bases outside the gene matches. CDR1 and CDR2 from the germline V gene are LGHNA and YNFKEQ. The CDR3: CASSSRASGGSYEQYF. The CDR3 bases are TGTGCCAGCAGCTCCCGTGCTAGCGGGGGATCCTACGAGCAGTACTTC.

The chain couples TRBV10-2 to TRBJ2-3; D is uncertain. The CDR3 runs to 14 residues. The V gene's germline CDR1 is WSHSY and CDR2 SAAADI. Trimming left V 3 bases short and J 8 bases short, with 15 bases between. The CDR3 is CASSDIPERVTQYF. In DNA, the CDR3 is TGCGCCAGCAGTGATATACCGGAGCGAGTTACGCAGTATTTT.

The CDR3 DNA is TGTGCCAGCAGCTTTGAACAGAGCAATCAGCCCCAGCATTTT. Its translation is CASSFEQSNQPQHF. This sequence joins TRBV7-9 and TRBJ1-5, with unresolved D. Germline V lookup: CDR1 SEHNR, CDR2 FQNEAQ (reference sequence). V lost 3 bases and J lost 1, with 7 bases in between. The CDR3 is 14 residues long. The full variable domain, rest sourced from reference TRBV7-9 and TRBJ1-5, is DTGVSQNPRHKITKRGQNVTFRCDPISEHNRLYWYRQTLGQGPEFLTYFQNEAQLEKSRLLSDRFSAERPKGSFSTLEIQRTEQGDSAMYLCASSFEQSNQPQHFGDGTRLSIL.

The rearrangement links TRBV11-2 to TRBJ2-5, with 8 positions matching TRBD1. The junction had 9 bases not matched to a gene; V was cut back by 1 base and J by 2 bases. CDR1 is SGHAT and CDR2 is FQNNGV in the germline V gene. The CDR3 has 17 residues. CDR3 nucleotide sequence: TGTGCCAGCAGCTTAGTGGTCAGGGGGCCCCAACAAGAGACCCAGTACTTC. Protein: CASSLVVRGPQQETQYF.

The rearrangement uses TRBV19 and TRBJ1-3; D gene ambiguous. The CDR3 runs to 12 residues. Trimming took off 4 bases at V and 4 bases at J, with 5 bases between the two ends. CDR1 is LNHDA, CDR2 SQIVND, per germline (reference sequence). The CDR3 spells CASSSGGNTIYF. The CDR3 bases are TGTGCCAGTAGTAGCGGCGGAAACACCATATATTTT.